The 25 T cell receptor beta chains in this list originate from one sample, sequenced in a study of T cell responses to AZD1222 COVID-19 vaccine (dated by TCRdb to 2020 to 2023). The library came from the immunoSEQ multiplex PCR assay. What TCRdb holds here is the immuneACCESS table cut down to in-frame rearrangements. Part of the clones is not present; checked against another copy, under half of the missing clones reflect an unresolved V gene, and the others are unexplained. The sample has a few hundred thousand clones on record, approximately 95% of them singletons. Clones ranked in the top ten supply roughly 0.51% of the sample. What this sample's time point label stands for: baseline before first vaccination. This specimen consisted of peripheral blood, obtained on day 0 of AZD1222 vaccination. The receptors stem from an adult in good health.

CDR3: CASSFGRIDEQYF. The CDR3 region has the DNA TGTGCCAGCAGTTTTGGTCGAATCGACGAGCAGTACTTC. V and J are TRBV28 and TRBJ2-7, with D unresolved. V lost 3 bases to trimming and J lost 5 bases, with 11 bases between them. The CDR3 spans 13 residues. CDR1 and CDR2 (germline): MDHEN, SYDVKM. Filled out from reference TRBV28 and TRBJ2-7, the complete variable domain reads DVKVTQSSRYLVKRTGEKVFLECVQDMDHENMFWYRQDPGLGLRLIYFSYDVKMKEKGDIPEGYSVSREKKERFSLILESASTNQTSMYLCASSFGRIDEQYFGPGTRLTVT.

The rearrangement joins TRBV7-2 to TRBJ2-7; no clear D gene. In germline, CDR1 is SGHTA, CDR2 FQGNSA. The CDR3 is made up of 11 amino acids. Deletions cut 4 bases from V and 7 bases from J, with 8 bases between. CDR3 in amino acids: CASSSYGEQYF. CDR3 nucleotides: TGTGCCAGCAGCTCGTATGGAGAGCAGTACTTC.

This clone appeared once. J is TRBJ2-5 and V is TRBV18, with a weak D call TRBD1 (6 bases). Per germline, CDR1 KGHSH and CDR2 LQKENI. This CDR3 has 12 residues. V lost 9 bases, J lost 4 bases, and 12 bases lay in between. CDR3: CASSDSRETQYF. The DNA for the CDR3 is TGTGCCAGTTCGGACAGCCGAGAGACCCAGTACTTC.

The V call is TRBV5-8, the J call TRBJ1-1; D perhaps matches TRBD1 (6 bases). CDR1 and CDR2 from the germline V gene are SGHTS and YDEGEE. The V gene lost 6 bases and the J gene lost 6 bases, with 21 bases spanning the gap. The CDR3 covers 15 residues. In DNA form, the CDR3 reads TGTGCCAGCACCATCGGGGGGGCGAGTACGGCTGAAGCTTTCTTT. Encoded protein: CASTIGGASTAEAFF.

The chain is built from TRBV18 and TRBJ2-7; D remains ambiguous. Germline assignment: CDR1 KGHSH and CDR2 LQKENI. V was cut by 3 bases and J by 1 base, with 10 bases left in between. The CDR3 is made up of 14 amino acids. The CDR3 spells CASSPSGGSYEQYF. For the CDR3, the DNA is TGTGCCAGCTCACCGAGTGGCGGATCCTACGAGCAGTACTTC.

This chain links TRBV4-3 with TRBJ2-7; 9 bases align to TRBD1. Per the germline V gene, CDR1 is LGHNA and CDR2 is YSLEER. Losses at the gene ends were 0 bases for V and 3 bases for J; bases not matched to a gene: 3. The CDR3 is 15 residues long. The CDR3, as DNA: TGCGCCAGCAGCCAAGAAGGGACAGGGAGCTACGAGCAGTACTTC. Protein: CASSQEGTGSYEQYF.

V is TRBV5-1 and J is TRBJ2-3, with D unclear. Germline V gene data show CDR1 as SGHRS and CDR2 as YFSETQ. The CDR3 consists of 16 residues. The V end was cut by 4 bases, the J end by 3 bases, with 18 bases between. Written as DNA, the CDR3 is TGCGCCAGCAGCCCCCGGGTCTTGGGTGTAACAGATACGCAGTATTTT. Translating gives CASSPRVLGVTDTQYF. The full variable domain, rest sourced from reference TRBV5-1 and TRBJ2-3, is KAGVTQTPRYLIKTRGQQVTLSCSPISGHRSVSWYQQTPGQGLQFLFEYFSETQRNKGNFPGRFSGRQFSNSRSEMNVSTLELGDSALYLCASSPRVLGVTDTQYFGPGTRLTVL.

The rearrangement links TRBV7-9 to TRBJ1-6; 7 bases line up with TRBD1. Per the germline V gene, CDR1 is SEHNR and CDR2 is FQNEAQ (reference sequence). V lost 5 bases, J lost 7 bases, and 8 bases stayed unmatched. The CDR3 is 15 amino acids. The CDR3 is CASSGSTGSNSPLHF. CDR3 nucleotides: TGTGCCAGCAGCGGATCGACAGGGTCAAATTCACCCCTCCACTTT.

The gene calls are TRBV2 and TRBJ1-5; tentatively, D is TRBD1 (6 bases). The germline V and J ends were trimmed by 4 bases and 4 bases, with 14 bases remaining between them. This CDR3 has 15 residues. Germline V gene sequence: CDR1 SNHLY, CDR2 FYNNEI. CDR3 sequence: CASSGGQSQNQPQHF. For the CDR3, the DNA is TGTGCCAGCAGTGGAGGACAGTCACAGAATCAGCCCCAGCATTTT.

The chain has TRBV7-2 and TRBJ2-7, with unresolved D. V lost 1 base, J lost 3 bases, and 10 bases lay in between. This CDR3 region has 14 residues. Germline V gene data show CDR1 as SGHTA and CDR2 as FQGNSA. CDR3 nucleotides: TGTGCCAGCAGCTTAGTGGTCTCGGACTACGAGCAGTACTTC. It specifies CASSLVVSDYEQYF.

Only a few counts were recorded for this clone. V usage is TRBV7-6 and J usage is TRBJ2-7, with D perhaps TRBD2 (6 bases). The ends were cut back, 5 bases at V and 1 base at J, with 15 bases in the middle. CDR1 is SGHVS, CDR2 FNYEAQ, per germline. The CDR3 contains 15 residues. The CDR3 bases are TGTGCCAGCAGCCCCCGTCCGGGGGTATCCTACGAGCAGTACTTC. Encoded protein: CASSPRPGVSYEQYF. The whole variable domain, remainder taken from reference TRBV7-6 and TRBJ2-7, is GAGVSQSPRYKVTKRGQDVALRCDPISGHVSLYWYRQALGQGPEFLTYFNYEAQQDKSGLPNDRFSAERPEGSISTLTIQRTEQRDSAMYRCASSPRPGVSYEQYFGPGTRLTVT.

This clone was seen only once. The chain is built from TRBV7-2 and TRBJ1-2; 7 bases fit TRBD1. V was pared by 5 bases and J by 3 bases, with 6 bases of the junction left unmatched. The CDR3 totals 14 residues. The germline CDR1 and CDR2 sequences are SGHTA and FQGNSA. Here the CDR3 DNA reads TGTGCCAGCAGCCTCTACGGGACAGACTATGGCTACACCTTC. It translates to CASSLYGTDYGYTF.

The chain uses TRBV14 and TRBJ2-7; no definite D call. CDR1 and CDR2 from the germline V gene are SGHDN and FVKESK. Trimming pared 3 bases from V and 3 bases from J, leaving 3 bases between. This CDR3 comprises 11 residues. Here the CDR3 DNA reads TGTGCCAGCAGCCATAACTACGAGCAGTACTTC. This gives the protein CASSHNYEQYF.

The V and J genes are TRBV27 and TRBJ2-1; 13 positions agree with TRBD2. CDR1 is MNHEY, CDR2 SMNVEV, per germline (reference sequence). V was clipped by 8 bases and J by 4 bases; unmatched bases: 5. The CDR3 runs 15 residues. As DNA, the CDR3 is TGTGCCAGCTTGAGGACTAGCGGGAGATACAATGAGCAGTTCTTC. Translated: CASLRTSGRYNEQFF.

The chain links TRBV6-5 to TRBJ1-3; D unresolved. Between the trimmed V and J ends, which lost 4 bases and 3 bases, there was a span of 7 bases. The V gene's germline CDR1 is MNHEY and CDR2 SVGAGI. The CDR3 sequence is 13 residues long. The CDR3 region is CASSSHGGNTIYF. CDR3 DNA sequence: TGTGCCAGCAGTTCCCACGGTGGAAACACCATATATTTT.

This sequence joins TRBV3-1 (or the pseudogene TRBV3-2) and TRBJ1-2; the match to TRBD1 covers 9 bases. The V gene end was trimmed by 4 bases and the J gene end by 7 bases; junction bases not matched to a gene: 7. This CDR3 is 14 amino acids long. Germline CDR1 reads LGHDT; CDR2 reads YNNKEL (reference sequence). The CDR3 region has the DNA TGTGCCAGCAGCCCCCTGACAGGGGGTATTGGCTACACCTTC. Residues: CASSPLTGGIGYTF.

This clone has more than one count but fewer than ten. This rearrangement joins TRBV5-8 to TRBJ1-5, with 7 bases aligning to TRBD1. The CDR3 has 13 residues. Unmatched junction bases numbered 6, after V lost 7 bases and J lost 5 bases. The germline gives CDR1 SGHTS, CDR2 YDEGEE. CDR3 region: CASPTGKDQPQHF. The CDR3 coding sequence is TGTGCCAGCCCGACAGGGAAGGATCAGCCCCAGCATTTT.

A few counts support this clone. The chain uses TRBV28 and TRBJ1-5; D remains unclear. The V gene's germline CDR1 is MDHEN and CDR2 SYDVKM. With 4 bases removed from V and 0 bases from J, the gap between germline ends came to 10 bases. The CDR3 sequence is 15 residues long. The CDR3 is CASSSDRISNQPQHF. CDR3 bases: TGTGCCAGCAGTTCCGACCGGATTAGCAATCAGCCCCAGCATTTT.

V gene TRBV18 combines with J gene TRBJ2-5, with 8 bases lining up with TRBD2. Germline V lookup: CDR1 KGHSH, CDR2 LQKENI. The CDR3 spans 15 residues. V lost 4 bases, J lost 4 bases, and 8 bases stayed unmatched. CDR3 sequence: CASSQIAGNTETQYF. CDR3 in DNA: TGTGCCAGCTCACAAATAGCGGGAAATACAGAGACCCAGTACTTC.

This clone was found once. The chain couples TRBV7-8 to TRBJ1-2; D call uncertain. This CDR3 is 13 amino acids long. The V gene's germline CDR1 is SGHVS and CDR2 FQNEAQ. Trimming removed 5 bases at V and 1 base at J, with 8 bases between. CDR3 sequence reads: CASSARVNYGYTF. For the CDR3, the DNA is TGTGCCAGCAGCGCGCGGGTTAACTATGGCTACACCTTC.

The rearrangement uses TRBV28 and TRBJ2-3; possibly TRBD1 or TRBD2 for D (5 bases each). V lost 8 bases and J lost 1, with 19 bases in between. The germline V gene has CDR1 MDHEN and CDR2 SYDVKM. The CDR3 contains 16 residues. CDR3 in amino acids: CASVGASGRRTDTQYF. CDR3 sequence (DNA): TGTGCCAGCGTTGGGGCGTCGGGACGGCGCACAGATACGCAGTATTTT.

The chain has TRBV6-6 and TRBJ1-1; TRBD1 aligns across 7 bases. Germline loops: CDR1 MNHNY, CDR2 SVGAGI (reference sequence). After removal of 5 bases from V and 7 bases from J, the junction contained 7 bases not matched to a gene. The length of the CDR3 is 13 residues. The CDR3 coding sequence is TGTGCCAGCAGTAACCAGGGGGAGGGTGAAGCTTTCTTT. Protein product: CASSNQGEGEAFF.

The chain links TRBV15 to TRBJ2-5; the D call may be TRBD1 or TRBD2 (5 bases each). Germline V CDR1 and CDR2: LNHNV, YYDKDF (reference sequence). Trimming cost V 1 base and J 5 bases, with 11 bases left between them. The CDR3 runs 14 residues. CDR3 DNA sequence: TGTGCCACCAGCAGAGCGGGACCGGGCGAGACCCAGTACTTC. It yields the protein CATSRAGPGETQYF.

The rearrangement uses TRBV5-4 and TRBJ1-5; D is unresolved. This CDR3 has 13 amino acids. Germline V gene sequence: CDR1 SGHNT, CDR2 YYREEE (reference sequence). Trimming took off 0 bases at V and 1 base at J, with 2 bases between the two ends. CDR3 protein: CASSLESNQPQHF. CDR3 bases: TGTGCCAGCAGCTTGGAGAGCAATCAGCCCCAGCATTTT. Full variable domain (missing parts from reference TRBV5-4 and TRBJ1-5): ETGVTQSPTHLIKTRGQQVTLRCSSQSGHNTVSWYQQALGQGPQFIFQYYREEENGRGNFPPRFSGLQFPNYSSELNVNALELDDSALYLCASSLESNQPQHFGDGTRLSIL.

The chain employs TRBV13 and TRBJ1-2; D call uncertain. V shed 3 bases and J shed 8 bases, with 10 bases lying between them. Germline CDR1 and CDR2: PRHDT and FYEKMQ (reference sequence). This CDR3 has 12 residues. CDR3 in amino acids: CASSFPLSGYTF. For the CDR3, the DNA is TGTGCCAGCAGCTTCCCTCTTTCGGGCTACACCTTC.